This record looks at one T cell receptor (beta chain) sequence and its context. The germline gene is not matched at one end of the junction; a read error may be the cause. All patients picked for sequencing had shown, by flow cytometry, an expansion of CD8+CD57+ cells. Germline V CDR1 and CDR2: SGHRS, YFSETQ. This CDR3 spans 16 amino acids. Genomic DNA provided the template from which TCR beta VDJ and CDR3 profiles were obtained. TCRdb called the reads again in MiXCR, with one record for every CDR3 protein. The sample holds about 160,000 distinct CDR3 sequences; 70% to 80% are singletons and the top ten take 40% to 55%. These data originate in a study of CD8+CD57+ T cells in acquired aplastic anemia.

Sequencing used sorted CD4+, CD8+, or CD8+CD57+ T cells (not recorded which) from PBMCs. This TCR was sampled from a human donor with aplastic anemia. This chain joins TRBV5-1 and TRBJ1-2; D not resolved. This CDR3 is CASSLGRRATDYGYTF. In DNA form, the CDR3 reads TGTGCCAGCAGCTTAGGGAGGAGGGCGACGGACTATGGCTACACCTTC.